The text below deals with one TCR beta chain. What it binds is not known. This CDR3 has 12 residues. The V segment lost 6 bases and the J segment 9 bases; nucleotides outside the gene matches: 5. The V gene's germline CDR1 is SGHTA and CDR2 FQGNSA. This specimen belongs to a study of cytomegalovirus exposure and HLA in healthy donors. Primers included in the PCR were 60 Vbeta and 13 Jbeta primers. The method was immunoSEQ multiplex PCR; TCRdb's version includes in-frame clones alone and lacks a portion of them. Among approximately 100,000 clones, 69% were seen once, and the ten largest hold over 1%. Findings of the study overall: Three of the chains that were CMV-associated were confirmed in vitro to be specific for CMV antigens.

This TCR came from a female donor in good health and CMV-seronegative. Source material: PBMCs. The V call is TRBV7-2, the J call TRBJ2-1, with 7 bases identical to TRBD1. As DNA, the CDR3 is TGTGCCAGCAGTTTCCAGGGGGTTGAGCAGTTCTTC. Residues: CASSFQGVEQFF.